This paragraph covers one T cell receptor beta chain sequence. Thyroid ultrasound, orbital computed tomography, TRAb, serum thyroxine and clinical symptoms formed the basis of diagnosis. These data come from a study of Graves' ophthalmopathy and Graves' hyperthyroidism. With 5 bases clipped from V and 9 bases from J, the junction kept 9 bases outside the gene matches. The length of the CDR3 is 15 residues. Germline loops: CDR1 SGHKS, CDR2 YYEKEE (reference sequence). Amplifying from RNA transcripts, the study obtained TCR beta CDR3 regions. RT-PCR in the first round used HTBI primers; a second-round multiplex PCR followed. One entry per CDR3 protein, called by TCRdb with MiXCR from the multiplex PCR reads. The profile shows 170,000 or so distinct CDR3 sequences, approximately 40% of them singletons.

Sequencing was done on a sample of peripheral blood. The source of this sequence is a man aged 30-40 years with Graves' ophthalmopathy. The chain has TRBV5-5 and TRBJ2-5; 14 bases map to TRBD2. The CDR3: CASRPTSGRGGAQYF. The CDR3 coding sequence is TGTGCCAGCAGACCGACTAGCGGGAGGGGGGGGGCCCAGTACTTC.